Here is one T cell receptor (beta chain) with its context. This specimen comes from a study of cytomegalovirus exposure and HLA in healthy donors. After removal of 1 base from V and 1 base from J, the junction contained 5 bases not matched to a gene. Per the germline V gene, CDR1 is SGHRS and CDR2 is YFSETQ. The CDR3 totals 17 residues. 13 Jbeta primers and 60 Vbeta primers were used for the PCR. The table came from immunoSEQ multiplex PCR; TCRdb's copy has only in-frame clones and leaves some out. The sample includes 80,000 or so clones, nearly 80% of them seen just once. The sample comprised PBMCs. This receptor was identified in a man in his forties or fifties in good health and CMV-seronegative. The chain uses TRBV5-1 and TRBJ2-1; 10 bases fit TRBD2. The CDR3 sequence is CASSLTSGAMSYNEQFF. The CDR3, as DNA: TGCGCCAGCAGCTTGACTAGCGGGGCCATGTCCTACAATGAGCAGTTCTTC.